These 5 T cell receptor beta chains originate from one sample sequenced in a study of blood T cell repertoires in COVID-19. Generated by immunoSEQ multiplex PCR, the TCRdb table keeps only in-frame clones and is missing some. The repertoire holds about 210,000 clones, with around 82% as singletons. The specimen sequenced was peripheral blood. The origin of the receptors is a woman between 40 and 55 years old with acute or convalescent COVID-19.

The CDR3 here is CASSYSYSGGETQYF. CDR3 nucleotide sequence: TGTGCCAGCAGTTACTCGTACTCCGGGGGAGAGACCCAGTACTTC. The genes are TRBV6-5 and TRBJ2-5; TRBD2 might be the D (6 bases). The CDR3 contains 15 residues. Germline V gene sequence: CDR1 MNHEY, CDR2 SVGAGI. The ends were cut back, 0 bases at V and 4 bases at J, with 12 bases in the middle.

The DNA of the CDR3 is TGTGCCAGCGGATCAGGGGTTATGAGCAATCAGCCCCAGCATTTT. It yields the protein CASGSGVMSNQPQHF. J is TRBJ1-5 and V is TRBV2, with D maybe TRBD1 (6 bases). The length of the CDR3 is 15 residues. Germline V gene data show CDR1 as SNHLY and CDR2 as FYNNEI. Trimming left V 8 bases short and J 1 base short, with 15 bases between.

This CDR3 reads CSAYQDSGYTF. DNA of the CDR3: TGCAGTGCGTACCAGGACAGCGGCTACACCTTC. J is TRBJ1-2 and V is TRBV20-1; maybe TRBD1 (6 bases). In germline, CDR1 is DFQATT, CDR2 SNEGSKA (reference sequence). The V end lost 6 bases, the J end lost 8 bases, and 13 bases lay between the germline ends. The CDR3 has 11 amino acids.

The V and J genes are TRBV27 and TRBJ2-7; tentative D call: TRBD2 (6 bases). V lost 7 bases, J lost 5 bases, and 21 bases lay in between. The CDR3 sequence is 15 residues long. From germline, CDR1 is MNHEY and CDR2 SMNVEV (reference sequence). The CDR3 sequence: CASTSFLAGFDEQYF. CDR3 bases: TGTGCCAGCACGAGCTTTCTGGCGGGATTCGACGAGCAGTACTTC.

The chain links TRBV7-7 to TRBJ2-5, with TRBD1 as a possible D gene (6 bases). CDR3 length equals 13 residues. Trimming removed 4 bases at V and 5 bases at J, with 11 bases between. CDR1 and CDR2 (germline): SSHAT, FNYEAQ (reference sequence). Here the CDR3 reads CASSSNRVETQYF. The CDR3 nucleotides are TGTGCCAGCAGCTCTAACAGGGTGGAGACCCAGTACTTC.